Sequencing of this T cell receptor (beta chain) was carried out in a study of Graves' ophthalmopathy and Graves' hyperthyroidism. The table lists this clonotype with many counts. As yet, its antigen is unknown. RNA transcripts were the source from which TCR beta CDR3 regions were amplified. Following a first-round RT-PCR that used HTBI primers, a second-round multiplex PCR was carried out. TCRdb redid the calling of the multiplex PCR reads with MiXCR, one entry per CDR3 protein. The sample lists approximately 160,000 distinct CDR3 sequences, under 45% occurring once. This CDR3 region has 15 residues. The germline V gene has CDR1 MNHEY and CDR2 SVGEGT. Trimming removed 4 bases from V and 0 bases from J; junction bases left unmatched: 1. Broader study findings: Researchers report that a 13-signature model separated ophthalmopathy from stable hyperthyroidism, posting about 91% sensitivity and more than 70% specificity. Among expanded thyroid clonotypes above 0.001 frequency, most also occurred in blood.

The sequence came from a man aged 30 to 45 with Graves' ophthalmopathy. Sequencing was carried out using peripheral blood. The rearrangement joins TRBV6-2 or TRBV6-3 to TRBJ2-1; TRBD1 agrees at 9 bases. The CDR3 sequence is CASSSTGGSYNEQFF. DNA for the CDR3: TGTGCCAGCAGTTCGACAGGGGGCTCCTACAATGAGCAGTTCTTC.